This is a list of T cell receptor beta chains from one sample in a study of T-cell memory formation after mild COVID-19. A single record per CDR3 protein comes from TCRdb applying MiXCR to the 5' RACE reads. The sample yields 550,000 to 600,000 distinct CDR3 sequences, about 18% seen once. The material sequenced was PBMCs or a T cell subset sorted from them (not recorded which). These receptors came from an adult woman who had mild COVID-19 (a few samples of this study predate the infection). Cell type and time point are not known. Both conserved end residues are part of each CDR3. D genes are given only for firm matches. Clone size is shown for a subset of rows, as once, few, many or a class of expanded clone.

D gene | J gene | clone size | V gene | CDR3 DNA | CDR3 protein
NA | TRBJ1-3 | NA | TRBV10-3 | TGTGCCATCAGCGACAGTACCGGAAACACCATATATTTT | CAISDSTGNTIYF
NA | TRBJ1-2 | many | TRBV19 | TGTGCCAGTAGTATCCGTCAAGGATCCGATACGTCCGGCTACACCTTC | CASSIRQGSDTSGYTF
TRBD1 | TRBJ2-7 | few | TRBV16 | TGTGCCAGCAGCCAATCGACAGGGCACGAGCAGTACTTC | CASSQSTGHEQYF
NA | TRBJ1-2 | NA | TRBV2 | TGTGCCAGCAGGTTTTGGAATAATGGCTACACCTTC | CASRFWNNGYTF
NA | TRBJ2-1 | few | TRBV30 | TGTGCCTGGAGTAGCCTGGGTGAGCAGTTCTTC | CAWSSLGEQFF
TRBD1 | TRBJ1-2 | few | TRBV2 | TGTGCCAGCTCGCGCGAAGGGGGCAGAGGTGATGGCTACACCTTC | CASSREGGRGDGYTF
TRBD1 | TRBJ1-2 | NA | TRBV7-8 | TGTGCCAGCAGCTTCGAGCTGCTAGGACAGGGAGGTGGCTACACCTTC | CASSFELLGQGGGYTF
NA | TRBJ2-3 | few | TRBV3-1 | TGTGCCAGCAGCCGGGGGCCAGTAACAGATACGCAGTATTTT | CASSRGPVTDTQYF
TRBD1 | TRBJ1-2 | many | TRBV12-3/TRBV12-4 | TGTGCCAGCAGCACAGGGCCGGGACAGGTCATTGGTGGCTACACCTTC | CASSTGPGQVIGGYTF
TRBD2 | TRBJ2-5 | few | TRBV9 | TGTGCCAGCAGCGTAGGACTAGCTCCGGAGACCCAGTACTTC | CASSVGLAPETQYF
NA | TRBJ2-3 | few | TRBV6-6 | TGTGCCAGCAGTTACCGAGCGGCTACTAGCACAGATACGCAGTATTTT | CASSYRAATSTDTQYF
NA | TRBJ2-1 | NA | TRBV9 | TGTGCCAGCAGCGTAGATTCAGGGGGGTACAATGAGCAGTTCTTC | CASSVDSGGYNEQFF
NA | TRBJ2-2 | NA | TRBV5-1 | TGCGCCAGCAGCTTGGCCGTGAGGGGAGTAGGGACCGGGGAGCTGTTTTTT | CASSLAVRGVGTGELFF
NA | TRBJ2-7 | NA | TRBV28 | TGTGCCAGCAGTTTATCGGGCAGCCCAAACTGGCAGTACTTC | CASSLSGSPNWQYF
NA | TRBJ2-3 | NA | TRBV2 | TGTGCCAGCAGTGACAGGGGCCCAGATACGCAGTATTTT | CASSDRGPDTQYF
TRBD2 | TRBJ2-5 | NA | TRBV12-3/TRBV12-4 | TGTGCCAGCAGTTCAGGGACTAGCGGGAGGTACGACCAAGAGACCCAGTACTTC | CASSSGTSGRYDQETQYF
NA | TRBJ2-2 | few | TRBV3-1 | TGTGCCAGCAGCCAAGATAGCCCCGTGGTGGTCCGAATTTCGAACACCGGGGAGCTGTTTTTT | CASSQDSPVVVRISNTGELFF
TRBD1 | TRBJ1-1 | few | TRBV12-3/TRBV12-4 | TGTGCCAGCAGTCAATACGGACAGGGGAACACTGAAGCTTTCTTT | CASSQYGQGNTEAFF
NA | TRBJ1-1 | few | TRBV29-1 | TGCAGCGCCGATTGGGGGGATGGCACTGAAGCTTTCTTT | CSADWGDGTEAFF
NA | TRBJ2-2 | few | TRBV27 | TGTGCCAGCAGTTTATACGGTCGAGCCGGGGAGCTGTTTTTT | CASSLYGRAGELFF
TRBD2 | TRBJ2-1 | many | TRBV4-1 | TGCGCCAGCAGCCGGGGACTAGCGGCCTCCTACAATGAGCAGTTCTTC | CASSRGLAASYNEQFF
TRBD1 | TRBJ1-5 | few | TRBV3-1 | TGTGCCAGCAGCCAAGCGGGGACAGGGGGAGGAAGCAATCAGCCCCAGCATTTT | CASSQAGTGGGSNQPQHF
NA | TRBJ2-2 | few | TRBV3-1 | TGTGCCAGCAGTCCGGGGCAAAACGGGGAGCTGTTTTTT | CASSPGQNGELFF
TRBD1 | TRBJ1-5 | NA | TRBV12-3/TRBV12-4 | TGTGCCAGCAGGGTGACAGGGAATCAGCCCCAGCATTTT | CASRVTGNQPQHF
NA | TRBJ2-5 | NA | TRBV15 | TGTGCCACCAGCAGAGTGGAACAGCTAAGATTATCGGAGACCCAGTACTTC | CATSRVEQLRLSETQYF
NA | TRBJ1-2 | NA | TRBV15 | TGTGCCACCAGCAGAGATAGGACCTATGGCTACACCTTC | CATSRDRTYGYTF
NA | TRBJ2-7 | few | TRBV12-3/TRBV12-4 | TGTGCCAGCAGTTTATGGGGGGCCGAGCAGTACTTC | CASSLWGAEQYF
NA | TRBJ1-5 | NA | TRBV4-1 | TGCGCCAGCAGCCGGCTCTTGACAGCTTACAATCAGCCCCAGCATTTT | CASSRLLTAYNQPQHF
TRBD1 | TRBJ2-6 | NA | TRBV7-9 | TGTGCCAGCAGCCGGGACAGGCCCTCTGGGGCCAACGTCCTGACTTTC | CASSRDRPSGANVLTF